This paragraph reports one TCR beta chain. Its antigen is still unknown. Sequencing was performed with immunoSEQ multiplex PCR; in TCRdb, only in-frame clones are kept and a portion is missing. Of about 68,000 clones in the sample, almost 85% were seen once. The source of the sample is a study of a mutant IDH1 vaccine in newly diagnosed glioma. Overall study: Vaccinations were initiated 4-6 weeks following radiotherapy alone, or were given together with temozolomide cycles. Therapy received beforehand was radiotherapy, temozolomide, or both, with most patients given both.

Time point here: week 35, safety follow-up. Mutant IDH1 20-mer peptide, at 300 ug, made up each vaccine dose, with topical imiquimod. Study observations and caveats: It seemed that pseudoprogression was not linked to changes in the top peripheral T cell clonotypes. Among patients, roughly 95% showed immune responses induced by the vaccine.

The sample in question was PBMCs, obtained from a glioma patient whose treatment included an IDH1 peptide vaccine. This TCR came from a young man with glioma.

The CDR3 loop is CASSLLGGQGQPQHF. The CDR3 coding sequence is TGTGCCAGCAGCCTCCTAGGGGGTCAAGGTCAGCCCCAGCATTTT. The chain has TRBV7-6 and TRBJ1-5, with D possibly matching TRBD1 (6 bases). CDR1 and CDR2 (germline): SGHVS, FNYEAQ. V was clipped by 5 bases and J by 6 bases, with 17 bases between them. CDR3 length: 15 residues.